The T cell receptor beta chain under discussion was sequenced for a study of T cell repertoires in cytomegalovirus infection. Study conclusions and caveats: Accumulated public TCR beta family frequency recognized individuals carrying CMV together with the relevant HLA.

TCRdb fed the reads into MiXCR, producing one record per CDR3 protein. The sample records 250,000 to 300,000 distinct CDR3 sequences, more than 20% being singletons. This CDR3 is built from 18 residues. Trimming removed 0 bases from V and 7 bases from J; junction bases left unmatched: 15. Germline V gene data show CDR1 as LGHNA and CDR2 as YSLEER. Worth noting for this clonotype: Its target is unknown.

The chain joins TRBV4-3 to TRBJ2-1; 7 nucleotides align to TRBD2. This clonotype originated in a human donor in good health (CMV status not recorded). Some clones in this sample may be carry-over from other donors' samples. Sequencing was carried out using PBMCs. The CDR3 DNA reads TGCGCCAGCAGCCAAGATCTGCAGCCGGGAGGAATTTTTAATGAGCAGTTCTTC. Translated: CASSQDLQPGGIFNEQFF.